This entry features one T cell receptor (beta chain) sequence. These data belong to a study of memory CD4+ T cells and cytomegalovirus serostatus. The repertoire was sequenced with immunoSEQ multiplex PCR; TCRdb's copy has only in-frame clones and lacks some. The top ten hold 0.65% to 0.9% of the sample, which has about 60,000 clones, approximately 80% seen once. The germline V and J ends were trimmed by 1 base and 7 bases, with 17 bases remaining between them. This CDR3 is built from 16 residues. Germline-derived CDR1 and CDR2 are KGHSH and LQKENI. Single viable CD3+CD4+CD8-CD45RO+ cells were sorted as the memory CD4+ T cells.

This sequence joins TRBV18 and TRBJ1-5; D perhaps matches TRBD1 (6 bases). This receptor was taken from an adult in good health and CMV-seronegative. The sequenced sample consisted of memory CD4+ T cells from blood. The DNA of the CDR3 is TGTGCCAGCTCACCACTTGGTCAGACAGGAGGGCAGCCCCAGCATTTT. Residues: CASSPLGQTGGQPQHF.